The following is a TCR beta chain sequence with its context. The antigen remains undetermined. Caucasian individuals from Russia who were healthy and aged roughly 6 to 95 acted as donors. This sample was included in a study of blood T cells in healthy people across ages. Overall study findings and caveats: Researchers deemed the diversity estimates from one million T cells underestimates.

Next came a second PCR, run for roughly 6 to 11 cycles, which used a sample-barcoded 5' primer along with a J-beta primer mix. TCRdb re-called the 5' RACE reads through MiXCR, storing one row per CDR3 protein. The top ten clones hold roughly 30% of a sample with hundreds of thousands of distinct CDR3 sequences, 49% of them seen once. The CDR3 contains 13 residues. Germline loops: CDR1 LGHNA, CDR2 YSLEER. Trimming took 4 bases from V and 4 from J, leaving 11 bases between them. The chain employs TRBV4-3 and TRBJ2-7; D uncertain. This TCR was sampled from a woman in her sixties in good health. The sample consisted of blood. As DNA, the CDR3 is TGCGCCAGCAGCCCCAAGCTATGGTACGAGCAGTACTTC. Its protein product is CASSPKLWYEQYF.